The present TCR beta chain was sequenced within a study of T-cell memory formation after mild COVID-19. Study background: TCR clusters largely stayed donor specific.

Study-wide results and caveats: For second-wave clones that peaked at day 37, SARS-CoV-2 specificity went unverified. Whereas later expanders leaned CD4+, clones contracting day 15 to 85 showed a balanced CD4/CD8 makeup.

About this clonotype itself: The antigen remains unidentified.

With 4 bases clipped from V and 5 bases from J, the junction kept 11 bases outside the gene matches. CDR1 and CDR2 from the germline V gene are SGHDT and YYEEEE. The CDR3 extends over 15 amino acids. One entry per CDR3 protein results from TCRdb running MiXCR on the 5' RACE reads. Of about 200,000 distinct CDR3 sequences in the sample, roughly 17% were seen once. The sample taken for sequencing was PBMCs or a T cell subset sorted from them (not recorded which). This chain joins TRBV5-6 and TRBJ2-5; 7 bases match TRBD2. The TCR sequence derives from an adult woman who had mild COVID-19 (a few samples of this study predate the infection). Cell type and time point are not known. The CDR3 is CASSLPGGRRETQYF. CDR3 DNA: TGTGCCAGCAGCCTCCCGGGGGGACGTCGGGAGACCCAGTACTTC.